Listed here are 23 T cell receptor beta chains from one sample, sequenced in a study of blood T cells in healthy people across ages. Primed by a sample-barcoded 5' primer and a J-beta primer mix, a second PCR proceeded for roughly 7 to 11 cycles. One entry per CDR3 protein results from TCRdb running MiXCR on the 5' RACE reads. The sample lists some 1.4 million distinct CDR3 sequences, roughly 45% seen once, with around 8% in the top ten. Sequencing input: blood. The receptors stem from a woman between 18 and 29 years old in good health.

The V and J genes are TRBV7-2 and TRBJ1-1; perhaps TRBD1 as D (6 bases). V shed 5 bases and J shed 5 bases, with 21 bases lying between them. This CDR3 has 16 amino acids. CDR1 and CDR2 (germline): SGHTA, FQGNSA. The CDR3 is CASSPGQPTGRTEAFF. The CDR3 bases are TGTGCCAGCAGCCCAGGACAGCCCACAGGTCGGACTGAAGCTTTCTTT.

This clonotype has only a few counts. This chain joins TRBV6-5 and TRBJ1-2; 7 bases map to TRBD1. Trimming cost V 8 bases and J 0 bases; bases outside gene matches: 0. The CDR3 contains 12 residues. Germline V gives CDR1 MNHEY, CDR2 SVGAGI. Here the CDR3 DNA reads TGTGCCAGCGGACAGGCTAACTATGGCTACACCTTC. As protein: CASGQANYGYTF.

This clonotype was seen at least ten times. V and J are TRBV7-9 and TRBJ2-7; D is uncertain. The CDR3 has 12 amino acids. V gave up 5 bases and J gave up 3 bases, with 8 bases separating them. Germline V gene sequence: CDR1 SEHNR, CDR2 FQNEAQ (reference sequence). The CDR3: CASSRANYEQYF. CDR3 coding DNA: TGTGCCAGCAGCCGGGCTAACTACGAGCAGTACTTC.

The chain combines TRBV3-1 with TRBJ2-2; D is uncertain. Trimming removed 7 bases from V and 1 base from J, with 13 bases in between. Germline lookup yields CDR1 LGHDT and CDR2 YNNKEL (reference sequence). The CDR3 length is 15 residues. CDR3: CASTHSQVNTGELFF. The CDR3 nucleotides are TGTGCCAGCACCCATAGTCAGGTGAACACCGGGGAGCTGTTTTTT.

The chain combines TRBV13 with TRBJ1-2; D is uncertain. Trimming shortened V by 4 bases and J by 10 bases, and 13 bases separated the two germline ends. The CDR3 contains 12 residues. Germline V gene lookup returns CDR1 PRHDT and CDR2 FYEKMQ (reference sequence). The CDR3: CASSSTQRLYTF. CDR3 coding DNA: TGTGCCAGCAGCTCAACACAGCGTCTCTACACCTTC.

The chain couples TRBV29-1 to TRBJ2-3, with a weak D call TRBD2 (5 bases). V lost 0 bases, J lost 6 bases, and 13 bases lay in between. The CDR3 sequence is 14 residues long. Germline-derived CDR1 and CDR2 are SQVTM and ANQGSEA. The CDR3 reads CSVEELGSWDTQYF. In nucleotides, the CDR3 is TGCAGCGTTGAAGAACTGGGGAGTTGGGATACGCAGTATTTT.

V and J are TRBV7-2 and TRBJ2-7; TRBD1 is a possible D gene (6 bases). Trimming removed 5 bases at V and 3 bases at J, with 14 bases between. Germline V gene data show CDR1 as SGHTA and CDR2 as FQGNSA. The CDR3 loop spans 14 amino acids. CDR3 amino acids: CASSPSSGDYEQYF. CDR3 bases: TGTGCCAGCAGCCCCAGTTCAGGGGACTACGAGCAGTACTTC.

A word on this clonotype: One base away lies a much larger clone, so this may be a sequencing read error. This chain connects TRBV4-1 to TRBJ2-1; 7 bases align to TRBD2. Per germline, CDR1 MGHRA and CDR2 YSYEKL. The trim removed 4 bases at V and 7 bases at J, leaving 10 bases unmatched. The CDR3 contains 15 residues. CDR3 DNA sequence: TGCGCCAGCAGCCGAGATCTTCGGGAGGAGAATGAGCAGTTCTTC. Protein product: CASSRDLREENEQFF.

V usage is TRBV24-1 and J usage is TRBJ2-3, with a tentative D call TRBD2 (5 bases). This CDR3 is built from 15 residues. Germline assignment: CDR1 KGHDR and CDR2 SFDVKD. The ends were cut back, 7 bases at V and 0 bases at J, with 13 bases in the middle. For the CDR3, the DNA is TGTGCCACCAGCGGAGGCGACCGAAGCACAGATACGCAGTATTTT. Translated: CATSGGDRSTDTQYF.

This chain joins TRBV3-1 and TRBJ1-3; D gene uncertain. Trimming pared 4 bases from V and 4 bases from J, leaving 8 bases between. The CDR3 covers 13 residues. Germline values: CDR1 LGHDT, CDR2 YNNKEL (reference sequence). DNA for the CDR3: TGTGCCAGCAGCCCCAACGAGGGAAACACCATATATTTT. This sequence encodes CASSPNEGNTIYF.

The chain couples TRBV15 to TRBJ2-7; D remains ambiguous. Germline lookup yields CDR1 LNHNV and CDR2 YYDKDF (reference sequence). V shed 1 base and J shed 7 bases, with 20 bases lying between them. This CDR3 has 16 amino acids. Written as DNA, the CDR3 is TGTGCCACCAGCAGAGGTCGAGTGGTTGTGTCCAATGAGCAGTACTTC. Protein sequence: CATSRGRVVVSNEQYF.

The chain is built from TRBV6-6 and TRBJ1-6; possibly TRBD1 for D (6 bases). Germline CDR1 and CDR2: MNHNY and SVGAGI (reference sequence). The CDR3 is 17 residues long. Deletions cut 2 bases from V and 8 bases from J, with 19 bases between. The CDR3 here is CASSYLLQGTIDSPLHF. CDR3 DNA: TGTGCCAGCAGTTACCTCCTACAGGGAACTATTGATTCACCCCTCCACTTT.

The chain recombines TRBV7-8 with TRBJ2-1, with a weak D call TRBD1 (6 bases). The CDR3 is 15 amino acids. The V end was cut by 5 bases, the J end by 3 bases, with 14 bases between. Germline CDR1 SGHVS, CDR2 FQNEAQ. The CDR3 DNA is TGTGCCAGCAGCCCGGCGACAGGTGTCTACAATGAGCAGTTCTTC. Protein product: CASSPATGVYNEQFF.

The chain carries TRBV10-2 and TRBJ2-7, with 9 bases lining up with TRBD2. CDR3 length equals 15 residues. Germline lookup yields CDR1 WSHSY and CDR2 SAAADI. V shed 2 bases and J 5 bases; nucleotides not matched to a gene: 7. CDR3 protein: CASSEEASGNHEQYF. The CDR3 DNA sequence: TGCGCCAGCAGTGAGGAGGCTAGCGGGAACCACGAGCAGTACTTC.

This clonotype was counted a few times. This chain connects TRBV29-1 to TRBJ2-5; 7 bases agree with TRBD1. Germline V gene data show CDR1 as SQVTM and CDR2 as ANQGSEA. The trim removed 4 bases at V and 5 bases at J, leaving 7 bases unmatched. The CDR3 sequence is 13 residues long. In DNA, the CDR3 is TGCAGCGTTGTAGGGGGCGGCGAGGAGACCCAGTACTTC. Its translation: CSVVGGGEETQYF.

The chain combines TRBV20-1 with TRBJ1-3; D call uncertain. Germline values: CDR1 DFQATT, CDR2 SNEGSKA (reference sequence). Between the trimmed V and J ends, which lost 4 bases and 0 bases, there was a span of 7 bases. The CDR3 has 13 amino acids. This CDR3 is CSAKTNSGNTIYF. CDR3 nucleotides: TGCAGTGCTAAAACAAACTCTGGAAACACCATATATTTT.

This clonotype has only a few counts. The chain has TRBV20-1 and TRBJ1-2; TRBD1 matches at 7 bases. Germline lookup yields CDR1 DFQATT and CDR2 SNEGSKA (reference sequence). V lost 0 bases, J lost 4 bases, and 26 bases stayed unmatched. The CDR3 sequence is 21 residues long. This CDR3 is CSARDQVLGQRGIGVPYGYTF. CDR3 DNA sequence: TGCAGTGCTAGAGATCAAGTCCTGGGACAGCGGGGCATAGGGGTTCCCTATGGCTACACCTTC.

This clonotype was detected only a few times. The chain couples TRBV10-1 to TRBJ1-1; D not certain. The V end was cut by 2 bases, the J end by 8 bases, with 12 bases between. This CDR3 is 13 amino acids long. Germline-derived CDR1 and CDR2 are WNHNN and SYGVQD (reference sequence). The CDR3 DNA sequence: TGCGCCAGCAGTGAGCAGGAGTCCTCAGAAGCTTTCTTT. The encoded protein is CASSEQESSEAFF.

This clonotype showed up just a few times. The chain couples TRBV6-5 to TRBJ1-6; D may be TRBD1 (6 bases). The germline V gene encodes CDR1 MNHEY and CDR2 SVGAGI. The CDR3 is 14 amino acids. V lost 5 bases, J lost 7 bases, and 12 bases lay in between. The CDR3 loop is CASSPGAWNSPLHF. DNA of the CDR3: TGTGCCAGCAGTCCGGGGGCATGGAATTCACCCCTCCACTTT.

This clonotype occurred a few times. V is TRBV4-1 and J is TRBJ2-7, with D hard to call. The CDR3 has 15 amino acids. V lost 1 base, J lost 4 bases, and 14 bases lay in between. From germline, CDR1 is MGHRA and CDR2 YSYEKL. The CDR3 nucleotides read TGCGCCAGCAGCCAAGGGGTAGTGTCCGGGTACGAGCAGTACTTC. As protein: CASSQGVVSGYEQYF.

This clonotype was counted a few times. J is TRBJ1-5 and V is TRBV20-1; 7 bases map to TRBD1. The CDR3 contains 14 residues. The V and J ends lost 6 bases and 3 bases, in that order; junction bases with no gene match: 8. Germline V gives CDR1 DFQATT, CDR2 SNEGSKA (reference sequence). The CDR3 DNA reads as TGCAGTGCGACAACCGGGACAGCCAATCAGCCCCAGCATTTT. Its protein is CSATTGTANQPQHF.

This clonotype was counted a few times. This chain uses TRBV7-2 with TRBJ2-3; maybe TRBD1 (6 bases). Germline-derived CDR1 and CDR2 are SGHTA and FQGNSA. V gave up 1 base and J gave up 5 bases, with 10 bases separating them. The CDR3 spans 14 residues. The CDR3 region has the DNA TGTGCCAGCAGCTTAGGGGGGCCGATAGATACGCAGTATTTT. Translation: CASSLGGPIDTQYF. Drawing the rest from reference TRBV7-2 and TRBJ2-3, the complete variable domain is GAGVSQSPSNKVTEKGKDVELRCDPISGHTALYWYRQSLGQGLEFLIYFQGNSAPDKSGLPSDRFSAERTGGSVSTLTIQRTQQEDSAVYLCASSLGGPIDTQYFGPGTRLTVL.

The chain joins TRBV29-1 to TRBJ2-1; D is perhaps TRBD1 (5 bases). Germline values: CDR1 SQVTM, CDR2 ANQGSEA. The CDR3 covers 14 residues. Trimming shortened V by 5 bases and J by 0 bases, and 11 bases separated the two germline ends. CDR3 sequence: CSVLGPSSYNEQFF. The CDR3 DNA is TGCAGCGTTCTGGGGCCCAGCTCCTACAATGAGCAGTTCTTC.